These 21 T cell receptor beta chains were sequenced from one sample in a study of blood T cells in healthy people across ages. A second about 6 to 12 cycle PCR used barcoded and J-beta primers. TCRdb redid the calling of the 5' RACE reads with MiXCR, one entry per CDR3 protein. This table has roughly 560,000 distinct CDR3 sequences, around 24% appearing once. The same data also contributed to another study, on T cells of mothers and their children.

Sequenced material: blood. These receptors came from a boy aged 5-17 years in good health.

The gene calls are TRBV20-1 and TRBJ2-3, with 10 bases matching TRBD1. Trimming at V came to 0 bases and at J to 3 bases, leaving 3 bases not matched to a gene. Germline V gene sequence: CDR1 DFQATT, CDR2 SNEGSKA (reference sequence). This CDR3 is built from 15 residues. CDR3 protein: CSARDRGQGTDTQYF. DNA of the CDR3: TGCAGTGCTAGAGATAGGGGACAGGGGACAGATACGCAGTATTTT.

This clonotype has more than one count but fewer than ten. The rearrangement joins TRBV7-9 to TRBJ1-1, with 8 bases matching TRBD1. Germline V gives CDR1 SEHNR, CDR2 FQNEAQ (reference sequence). The CDR3 runs to 13 residues. Losses at the gene ends were 5 bases for V and 7 bases for J; bases not matched to a gene: 6. The CDR3 region is CASSQGTGLEAFF. CDR3 coding DNA: TGTGCCAGCAGCCAGGGGACAGGACTTGAAGCTTTCTTT.

In its sample, this clonotype was seen a few times. The DNA for the CDR3 is TGTGCCAGCAGCTTATACCCATACACAACAGCTACCAACTATGGCTACACCTTC. Protein product: CASSLYPYTTATNYGYTF. The chain links TRBV7-9 to TRBJ1-2; no firm D call. Germline V gene sequence: CDR1 SEHNR, CDR2 FQNEAQ (reference sequence). V was trimmed by 2 bases and J by 2 bases, leaving 21 bases between them. CDR3 length: 18 residues.

The chain employs TRBV11-2 and TRBJ2-5; D is possibly TRBD1 or TRBD2 (6 bases each). This CDR3 is built from 18 residues. The germline CDR1 and CDR2 sequences are SGHAT and FQNNGV. V lost 0 bases and J lost 1, with 18 bases in between. For the CDR3, the DNA is TGTGCCAGCAGCTTAGATCCCCCGGGGGCGGGCGCCCAAGAGACCCAGTACTTC. Translating it yields CASSLDPPGAGAQETQYF. The entire variable domain, with the rest obtained from reference TRBV11-2 and TRBJ2-5, is as follows: EAGVAQSPRYKIIEKRQSVAFWCNPISGHATLYWYQQILGQGPKLLIQFQNNGVVDDSQLPKDRFSAERLKGVDSTLKIQPAKLEDSAVYLCASSLDPPGAGAQETQYFGPGTRLLVL.

The chain employs TRBV15 and TRBJ1-4, with no clear D. The germline V gene encodes CDR1 LNHNV and CDR2 YYDKDF (reference sequence). The V and J ends lost 2 bases and 0 bases respectively, with 10 bases between them. CDR3 size: 16 residues. Here the CDR3 reads CATSRIYIATNEKLFF. CDR3 coding DNA: TGTGCCACCAGCAGAATATACATAGCAACTAATGAAAAACTGTTTTTT.

This clonotype was observed a handful of times. This chain connects TRBV27 to TRBJ1-2; unclear D gene. Germline V gene sequence: CDR1 MNHEY, CDR2 SMNVEV (reference sequence). This CDR3 comprises 12 residues. Deletions cut 4 bases from V and 11 bases from J, with 14 bases between. CDR3 residues: CASSSSSLPYTF. CDR3 DNA: TGTGCCAGCAGTTCGAGTTCTCTACCTTACACCTTC.

This clonotype appeared a few times. The gene calls are TRBV20-1 and TRBJ2-5, with a possible D match to TRBD1 (6 bases). V was trimmed by 2 bases and J by 11 bases, leaving 27 bases between them. Per the germline V gene, CDR1 is DFQATT and CDR2 is SNEGSKA (reference sequence). This CDR3 comprises 16 residues. CDR3 nucleotide sequence: TGCAGTGCTAGACCAAATTCCCAGGGGCCTATGAGGGAGCAGTACTTC. Translated, it gives CSARPNSQGPMREQYF.

This clonotype was found a few times. The rearrangement joins TRBV29-1 to TRBJ2-5; possibly TRBD2 for D (7 bases). Judging by the DNA end, TRBJ2-7 fits better; the J call may be wrong. The germline V gene has CDR1 SQVTM and CDR2 ANQGSEA. The CDR3 is 16 residues long. The DNA for the CDR3 is TGCAGCGTATTCGGACAGATAGAGCGGGACTCCTACGAGCAGTACTTC. This gives the protein CSVFGQIERDSYEQYF.

Remarks on this clonotype: A junction boundary mismatches the germline segment, possibly from a read error. This rearrangement joins TRBV7-7 to TRBJ2-5; 7 bases are a match to TRBD1. Germline assignment: CDR1 SSHAT and CDR2 FNYEAQ (reference sequence). The CDR3 consists of 16 residues. The DNA of the CDR3 is TGTGCTAGCAGCTCGATGCGGACAGGTGGACAAGAGACCCAGTACTTC. It translates to CASSSMRTGGQETQYF.

The rearrangement joins TRBV6-1 to TRBJ2-7; 11 nucleotides line up with TRBD2. The trim removed 7 bases at V and 1 base at J, leaving 6 bases unmatched. The CDR3 has 15 residues. In germline, CDR1 is MNHNS, CDR2 SASEGT. CDR3 in DNA: TGTGCCAGCACCGTAACTAGCGGGAGATCCTACGAGCAGTACTTC. Its protein product is CASTVTSGRSYEQYF.

About this clonotype itself: An end of the junction differs from the germline gene, which may be a read error. The rearrangement uses TRBV29-1 and TRBJ1-2; TRBD1 might be the D (6 bases). This CDR3 has 13 residues. Germline V gene lookup returns CDR1 SQVTM and CDR2 ANQGSEA. The CDR3 is CCVRAGVDYGYTF. DNA for the CDR3: TGCTGCGTTCGGGCAGGGGTCGACTATGGCTACACCTTC.

The rearrangement uses TRBV4-1 and TRBJ1-5; TRBD1 matches 11 bases. Losses at the gene ends were 2 bases for V and 11 bases for J; bases not matched to a gene: 14. This CDR3 comprises 17 residues. Germline lookup yields CDR1 MGHRA and CDR2 YSYEKL. CDR3 sequence: CASSQIDSDRGQLAQHF. In DNA, the CDR3 is TGCGCCAGCAGCCAAATCGACTCGGACAGGGGGCAATTGGCCCAGCATTTT.

This rearrangement joins TRBV27 to TRBJ2-1; no reliable D call. CDR3 length: 15 residues. The germline V gene has CDR1 MNHEY and CDR2 SMNVEV (reference sequence). The V and J ends lost 2 bases and 3 bases respectively, with 11 bases between them. CDR3 in amino acids: CASSLARVGYNEQFF. CDR3 bases: TGTGCCAGCAGTTTAGCGCGCGTTGGCTACAATGAGCAGTTCTTC.

This clonotype showed up just a few times. The chain uses TRBV6-6 and TRBJ2-2, with D possibly being TRBD1 (7 bases). Germline assignment: CDR1 MNHNY and CDR2 SVGAGI (reference sequence). Trimming removed 3 bases from V and 6 bases from J, with 14 bases in between. The CDR3 runs to 15 residues. The CDR3 region has the DNA TGTGCCAGCAGTTATCTAGACAGGGAGGCCGGGGAGCTGTTTTTT. It yields the protein CASSYLDREAGELFF.

The chain has TRBV7-3 and TRBJ2-5; either TRBD1 or TRBD2 may fit D (5 bases each). The J call is doubtful: the DNA matches TRBJ2-1 better. Germline assignment: CDR1 SGHTA and CDR2 FQGTGA. The CDR3 covers 15 residues. CDR3 coding DNA: TGTGCCAGCAGCCCTCCCGGGGCTACCTACAATGAGCAGTTCTTC. It yields the protein CASSPPGATYNEQFF.

The chain uses TRBV28 and TRBJ2-5, with D perhaps TRBD1 (6 bases). Trimming took off 3 bases at V and 2 bases at J, with 19 bases between the two ends. CDR3 size: 17 residues. Germline V gives CDR1 MDHEN, CDR2 SYDVKM. The CDR3 spells CASSLSQGFWGQETQYF. The CDR3 region has the DNA TGTGCCAGCAGTTTGTCGCAGGGGTTCTGGGGGCAAGAGACCCAGTACTTC.

The gene calls are TRBV20-1 and TRBJ2-4, with 9 bases matching TRBD2. The V segment lost 4 bases and the J segment 0 bases; nucleotides outside the gene matches: 13. Germline V gives CDR1 DFQATT, CDR2 SNEGSKA (reference sequence). The CDR3 contains 18 residues. The chain's CDR3 is CSATNLLLAGLAKNIQYF. CDR3 sequence (DNA): TGCAGTGCTACCAACCTCCTACTAGCGGGCCTAGCCAAAAACATTCAGTACTTC.

This clonotype was seen a few times. The chain recombines TRBV6-2 or TRBV6-3 with TRBJ1-1; D not resolved. The CDR3 runs 13 residues. Per the germline V gene, CDR1 is MNHEY and CDR2 is SVGEGT. Between the trimmed V and J ends, which lost 10 bases and 1 base, there was a span of 13 bases. The CDR3 nucleotides are TGTGCCATCCTTACCGCAGGGAACACTGAAGCTTTCTTT. As protein: CAILTAGNTEAFF.

CDR3 amino acids: CASVPRGTGELFF. The DNA for the CDR3 is TGTGCCAGCGTCCCAAGGGGCACTGGGGAGCTGTTTTTT. J is TRBJ2-2 and V is TRBV6-1, with a tentative D call TRBD1 (5 bases). The CDR3 loop spans 13 amino acids. V lost 8 bases and J 8 bases, leaving 15 bases between the germline ends. Germline assignment: CDR1 MNHNS and CDR2 SASEGT.

Only a few counts were recorded for this clonotype. The chain couples TRBV29-1 to TRBJ2-5; possibly TRBD1 for D (6 bases). The assigned J gene may be wrong: the sequence end matches TRBJ2-7 better. The CDR3 sequence is 12 residues long. Germline V CDR1 and CDR2: SQVTM, ANQGSEA. The CDR3 coding sequence is TGCAGCGTTGTCAGGGGAGACTACGAGCAGTACTTC. This codes for CSVVRGDYEQYF.

Notes on this clonotype: The junction departs from the called germline gene at one end, perhaps through a read error. The CDR3 loop reads CASSHRQGAYYEQCF. The CDR3 DNA reads as TGTGCCAGCAGCCACCGACAGGGGGCTTACTACGAGCAGTGCTTC. The chain employs TRBV7-2 and TRBJ2-7; 10 bases are shared with TRBD1. The CDR3 length is 15 residues. Germline CDR1 reads SGHTA; CDR2 reads FQGNSA. Full variable domain (rest looked up from reference TRBV7-2 and TRBJ2-7): GAGVSQSPSNKVTEKGKDVELRCDPISGHTALYWYRQSLGQGLEFLIYFQGNSAPDKSGLPSDRFSAERTGGSVSTLTIQRTQQEDSAVYLCASSHRQGAYYEQCFGPGTRLTVT.